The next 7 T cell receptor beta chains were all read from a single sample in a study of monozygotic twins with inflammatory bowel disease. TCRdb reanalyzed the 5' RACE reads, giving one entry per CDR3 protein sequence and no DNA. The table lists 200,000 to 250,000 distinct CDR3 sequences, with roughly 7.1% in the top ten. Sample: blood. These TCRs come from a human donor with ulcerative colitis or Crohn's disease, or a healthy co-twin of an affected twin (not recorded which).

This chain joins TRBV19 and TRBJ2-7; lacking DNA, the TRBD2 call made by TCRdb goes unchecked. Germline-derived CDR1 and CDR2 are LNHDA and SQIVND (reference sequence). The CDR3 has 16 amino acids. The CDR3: CARNPGLAGVGYEQYF.

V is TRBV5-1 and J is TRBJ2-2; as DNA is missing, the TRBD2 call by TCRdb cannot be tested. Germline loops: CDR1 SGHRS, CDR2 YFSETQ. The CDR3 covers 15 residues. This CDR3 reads CASSPGATNTGELFF.

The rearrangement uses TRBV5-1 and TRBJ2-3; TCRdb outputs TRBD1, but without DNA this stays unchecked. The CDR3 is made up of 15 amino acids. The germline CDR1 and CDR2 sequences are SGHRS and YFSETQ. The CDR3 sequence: CASSRGSPGTDTQYF.

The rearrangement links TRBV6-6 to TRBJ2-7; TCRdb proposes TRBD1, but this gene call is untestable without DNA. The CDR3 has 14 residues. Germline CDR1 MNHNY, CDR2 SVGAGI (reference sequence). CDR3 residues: CASSYSSGAEGLYF.

CDR3: CASSGAAGNTIYF. The rearrangement links TRBV12-3 or TRBV12-4 to TRBJ1-3; TCRdb calls TRBD1, which cannot be checked without DNA. There are 13 residues in the CDR3.

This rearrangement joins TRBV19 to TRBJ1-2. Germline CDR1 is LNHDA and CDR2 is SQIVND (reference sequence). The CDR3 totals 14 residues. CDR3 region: CASSKGAFNYGYTF.

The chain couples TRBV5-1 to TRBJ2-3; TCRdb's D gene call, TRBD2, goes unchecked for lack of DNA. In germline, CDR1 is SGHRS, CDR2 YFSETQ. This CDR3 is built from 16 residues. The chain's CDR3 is CASSLGSGGQTDTQYF. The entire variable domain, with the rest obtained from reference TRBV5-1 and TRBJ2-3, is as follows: KAGVTQTPRYLIKTRGQQVTLSCSPISGHRSVSWYQQTPGQGLQFLFEYFSETQRNKGNFPGRFSGRQFSNSRSEMNVSTLELGDSALYLCASSLGSGGQTDTQYFGPGTRLTVL.